The source of this T cell receptor (beta chain) is a study of shared clonotypes between healthy human individuals (dated by TCRdb to the early 2020s). Regarding the study in general: The cohort comprised two women and a few men aged 18 to 49 years. For each donor, CD4 naive and CD4 memory were each run on three plates, CD8 naive on two plates, and CD8 memory on one plate. The study deeply sequenced blood TCR repertoires of about 5 healthy adults to estimate repertoire size and the extent of clonotype sharing between individuals. Libraries were prepared and TCR repertoires were sequenced by different laboratories using diverse techniques, in order to increase sequencing depth and limit assay-specific biases. Each donor's leukapheresis produced roughly between roughly 0.85 and 9 billion PBMCs. General conclusions and limits of the study: Higher generation probabilities were observed for clonotypes shared by all four sorted-subset donors than for non-shared clonotypes. Larger estimated clonotype richness was generally found for naive subsets than for memory subsets. Even with the large sequencing depth, rarefaction of the sorted-subset datasets indicated that sequencing was incomplete. Based on pairwise subsampling, the degree of clonotype sharing among donors was expected to be affected by sequencing depth. Because the study included only a small number of donors, the genetic and exposure-history diversity represented was limited. When several donors were compared, the shared fraction of clonotypes was about 5.2% for naive CD4, around 3.6% for naive CD8, 2% to 2.5% for memory CD4, and 0.35% to 0.5% for memory CD8. Sampling was limited to blood, and TCR repertoires in tissue likely differ from TCR repertoires in blood.

TCR CDR3 regions were amplified from genomic DNA by multiplex PCR using the deep immunoSEQ assay. Extracted genomic DNA from each cell subset was spread evenly across all wells of several immunoSEQ 96-well plates, with each plate serving as a replicate. For sorted subsets, each replicate PCR was loaded with 200 ng genomic DNA, equivalent to approximately 27,000 T cell genomes. Purified libraries were measured with a Qubit 3.0 fluorometer, size-checked on a Bioanalyzer 2100, and measured again with the KAPA Library Quantification kit. Each immunoSEQ 96-well plate was sequenced on its own single-read 150-cycle Illumina NextSeq 550 flow cell. The authors' pipeline ran thus. The immunoSEQ output contained only junctional sequences without quality scores, so filtering could not match that applied to full-length reads. Sequences were annotated with PyIR, a Python wrapper for IgBLAST v1.9, using IMGT germline references to assign V/J genes and CDR3. Reads with weak V/J assignments (E-value above 1e-6), missing CDR3, stop codons, out-of-frame junctions, or ambiguous translated residues were removed. A V3J clonotype was defined by an identical inferred V gene, J gene, and CDR3 amino acid sequence. The percentage overlap between two repertoires was calculated by dividing the number of shared unique clonotypes by the size of the smaller repertoire. Richness of each repertoire was evaluated using RTK rarefaction, the Chao1 estimator, and Recon v2.1 estimates of unobserved clonotypes. Generation probabilities for all TCRbeta clonotypes obtained by the gDNA method from a handful of donors were computed using OLGA. Sourced from immuneACCESS, this table was stored by TCRdb with only in-frame sequences that have V and J called. A share of the clones is absent; for the studies checked, an unresolved V gene accounts for under half, and the remainder has no known explanation. That table is the source of V, J and clone size, and D and trimming were worked out from the DNA. The sample table contains fewer than 1.4 million clones; only one count was recorded for 75% to 80% of them. In total, the top ten clones hold 0.6% to 0.7% of the sample.

The donors were healthy, HIV-negative adults with no recently reported acute infections or vaccinations. Every donor was a Caucasian adult living in Nashville, Tennessee, USA. CD4+ T cells were enriched through magnetic negative selection, after which naive cells were positively selected on CD45RA and the remaining negative fraction served as the memory subset. Blood was collected by leukapheresis, and PBMCs were isolated by Ficoll-Histopaque density gradient centrifugation and then cryopreserved in liquid nitrogen vapor phase. Purity and quantity of every magnetically sorted T cell population were checked by analytical flow cytometry. From each sorted fraction, genomic DNA was isolated and quantified by UV absorbance on a Nanodrop 2000c. Sequences MDHEN (CDR1) and SYDVKM (CDR2) are obtained from the germline V gene. Cut back by 6 bases and 7 bases, the V and J ends lie 10 bases apart. The CDR3 covers 12 residues, taking in both the cysteine and the phenylalanine. Only CDR3 DNA remains: 36 bases, in frame from the first base.

As to this clone: Its antigen remains undetermined. No base qualities exist here, and no much larger clone lies one base off it.

This TCR derives from a man aged 18 to 29 in good health. Some clones in this sample may be carry-over from other donors' samples. The sample comprised memory CD4+ T cells from PBMCs. The sample's cell subset or site label, in plain terms: CD45RA-negative fraction. The chain is encoded by TRBV28 joined to TRBJ1-3; there is no confident call for the D gene. The encoded CDR3 is CASSDPPNTIYF. In nucleotide form, the sequence is TGTGCCAGCAGCGATCCCCCGAACACCATATATTTT.